This T cell receptor (beta chain) comes out of a study of T cells in Graves' hyperthyroidism and ophthalmopathy. The diagnostic basis comprised clinical symptoms, serum thyroxine and TRAb, thyroid ultrasound and orbital computed tomography. CDR3 length: 15 amino acids. Trimming took off 0 bases at V and 2 bases at J, with 9 bases between the two ends. Per the germline V gene, CDR1 is SGDLS and CDR2 is YYNGEE. Amplified regions were TCR beta CDR3 sequences from RNA transcripts. HTBI primers drove first-round RT-PCR of the TCR CDR3. From the multiplex PCR reads, TCRdb called clonotypes with MiXCR, one entry per CDR3 protein. The sample lists 550,000 to 800,000 distinct CDR3 sequences, roughly 17% seen once, with roughly 8% in the top ten.

The chain combines TRBV9 with TRBJ2-1; D ambiguous. Sequenced sample: blood. This clonotype was sampled from a man aged 18-30 years with Graves' hyperthyroidism. CDR3 sequence (DNA): TGTGCCAGCAGCGTAGGGGCTACTGCCTACAATGAGCAGTTCTTC. Translated, it gives CASSVGATAYNEQFF.